The rows below give T cell receptor beta chains drawn from one sample of a study of response to subunit inactivated influenza vaccine. TCRdb reprocessed the RT-PCR reads with MiXCR, giving one entry per CDR3 protein. Seen here are 530,000 or so distinct CDR3 sequences, about 25% observed once, and the top ten hold approximately 2%. Sequencing was performed on CD4+ T cells sorted from PBMCs, taken 5 days after vaccination. The source of these receptors is a man over 45 who received an inactivated influenza vaccine. CDR3s include the opening cysteine and the closing phenylalanine or tryptophan. The D gene is left open where the match is weak. Rows give clone size only sometimes, using once, few, many, or a class for an expanded clone.

D,size,J,V,DNA,CDR3
.,few,TRBJ2-3,TRBV24-1,TGTGCCACCAGTGTGCAGGGGCCGGACCCAACGCAGTATTTT,CATSVQGPDPTQYF
.,.,TRBJ2-1,TRBV5-1,TGCGCCAGCAACGACGGGACCTCCTACAATGAGCAGTTCTTC,CASNDGTSYNEQFF
.,.,TRBJ1-2,TRBV29-1,TGCAGCGTATTTCAAGGTGGCTACACCTTC,CSVFQGGYTF
.,many,TRBJ1-1,TRBV28,TGTGCCAGCAGTCTCGGCGATGCGGGGAGCACTGAAGCTTTCTTT,CASSLGDAGSTEAFF
TRBD1,.,TRBJ2-1,TRBV4-1,TGCGCCAGCAGCCAACCTGACAGGGGGGCAAGTGAGCAGTTCTTC,CASSQPDRGASEQFF
TRBD1,.,TRBJ1-2,TRBV6-5,TGTGCCAGCAGTTACTTGCAGGGGGCGGGCTACACCTTC,CASSYLQGAGYTF
.,.,TRBJ1-5,TRBV7-6,TGTGCCAGCAGCTGGAGAACCGGACAGCCCCAGCATTTT,CASSWRTGQPQHF
.,.,TRBJ2-7,TRBV20-1,TGCAGTGCTACCCTAGCGACCGAGCAGTACTTC,CSATLATEQYF
TRBD2,few,TRBJ2-2,TRBV15,TGTGCCACCAGCAGAGAGTGGGCGGGAGCAGGCACCGGGGAGCTGTTTTTT,CATSREWAGAGTGELFF
TRBD1,once,TRBJ1-5,TRBV5-6,TGTGCCAGCAGCTTGGAGGGGGCCCGCGGGAGTTCCCAGCATTTT,CASSLEGARGSSQHF
.,.,TRBJ1-6,TRBV4-3,TGCGCCAGCAGCCAAGTAGGGATTAATTCACCCCTCCACTTT,CASSQVGINSPLHF
.,.,TRBJ2-7,TRBV28,TGTGCCAGCACCCCTCTGGGGTCGTACACCTACGAGCAGTACTTC,CASTPLGSYTYEQYF
.,few,TRBJ2-7,TRBV20-1,TGCAGTGCTAGAGAGACGGGGGCGCTGGCCTACGAGCAGTACTTC,CSARETGALAYEQYF
TRBD2,few,TRBJ2-1,TRBV20-1,TGCAGTGCTAGGGGGAGCGGGAGGGTCTCCTACAATGAGCAGTTCTTC,CSARGSGRVSYNEQFF
.,.,TRBJ2-7,TRBV10-3,TGTGCCACCGTTGGAGGGTCGAACGAGCAGTACTTC,CATVGGSNEQYF
TRBD2,few,TRBJ2-1,TRBV18,TGTGCCAGCTCGCCCCCTAGCGGGAGCTACAATGAGCAGTTCTTC,CASSPPSGSYNEQFF
TRBD2,many,TRBJ2-3,TRBV4-2,TGTGCCAGCAGCTCCCGACTAGCGGGAGTCACAGATACGCAGTATTTT,CASSSRLAGVTDTQYF
TRBD1,few,TRBJ1-2,TRBV20-1,TGCAGTGCTAGAGGCCGGACAGGGGTAGGCTACACCTTC,CSARGRTGVGYTF
TRBD2,.,TRBJ2-3,TRBV5-1,TGCGCCAGCAGCAAAACTAGCGGGGTGAGCACAGATACGCAGTATTTT,CASSKTSGVSTDTQYF
TRBD1,.,TRBJ2-7,TRBV20-1,TGCAGTGCCCAGGGACAGTTGACCTACGAGCAGTACTTC,CSAQGQLTYEQYF
TRBD2,.,TRBJ2-7,TRBV11-2,TGTGCCAGCAGCCAGGGGACTAGCGGGGACCACGAGCAGTACTTC,CASSQGTSGDHEQYF